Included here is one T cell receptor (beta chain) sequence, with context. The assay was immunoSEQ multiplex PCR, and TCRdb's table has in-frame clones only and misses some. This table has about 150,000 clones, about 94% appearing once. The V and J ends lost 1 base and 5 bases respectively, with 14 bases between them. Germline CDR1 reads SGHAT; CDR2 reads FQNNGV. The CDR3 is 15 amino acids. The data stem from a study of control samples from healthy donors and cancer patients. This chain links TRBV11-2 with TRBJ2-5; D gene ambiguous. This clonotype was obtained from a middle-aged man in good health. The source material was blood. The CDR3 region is CASSLVGAIRETQYF. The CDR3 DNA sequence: TGTGCCAGCAGCTTAGTAGGCGCCATCAGGGAGACCCAGTACTTC.